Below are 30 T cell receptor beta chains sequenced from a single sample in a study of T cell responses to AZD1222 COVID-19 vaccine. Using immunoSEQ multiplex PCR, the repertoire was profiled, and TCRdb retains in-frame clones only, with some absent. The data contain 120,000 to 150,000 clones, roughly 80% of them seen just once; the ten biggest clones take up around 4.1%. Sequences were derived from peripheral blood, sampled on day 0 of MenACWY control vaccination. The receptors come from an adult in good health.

CDR3 amino acids: CASSQVGGHRDSAFF. The CDR3 DNA reads as TGTGCCAGCAGCCAAGTCGGCGGACACCGGGATTCAGCTTTCTTT. V gene TRBV3-1 (or the pseudogene TRBV3-2) combines with J gene TRBJ1-1; the D gene is possibly TRBD1 (5 bases). Germline lookup yields CDR1 LGHDT and CDR2 YNNKEL (reference sequence). The length of the CDR3 is 15 residues. V was pared by 1 base and J by 10 bases, with 19 bases between.

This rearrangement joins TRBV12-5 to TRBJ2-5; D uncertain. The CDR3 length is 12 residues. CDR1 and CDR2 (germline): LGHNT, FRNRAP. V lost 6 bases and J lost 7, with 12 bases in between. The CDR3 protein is CASGLATMTQYF. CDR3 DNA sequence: TGTGCTAGTGGCCTTGCCACCATGACCCAGTACTTC.

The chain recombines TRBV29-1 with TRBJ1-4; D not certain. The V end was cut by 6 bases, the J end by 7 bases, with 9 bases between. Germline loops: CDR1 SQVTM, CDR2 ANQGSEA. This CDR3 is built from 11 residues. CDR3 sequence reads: CSVSFFEKLFF. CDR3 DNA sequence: TGCAGCGTCTCCTTTTTTGAAAAACTGTTTTTT.

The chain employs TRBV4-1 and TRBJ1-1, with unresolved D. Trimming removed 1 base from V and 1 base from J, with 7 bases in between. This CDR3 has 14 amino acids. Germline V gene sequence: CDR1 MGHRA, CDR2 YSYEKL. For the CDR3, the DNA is TGCGCCAGCAGCCAAGGTCCCACGAACACTGAAGCTTTCTTT. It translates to CASSQGPTNTEAFF.

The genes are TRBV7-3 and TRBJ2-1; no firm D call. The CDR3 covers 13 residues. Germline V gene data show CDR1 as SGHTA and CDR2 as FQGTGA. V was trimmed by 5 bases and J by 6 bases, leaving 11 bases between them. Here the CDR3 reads CASSPYGSNEQFF. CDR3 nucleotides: TGTGCCAGCAGCCCCTACGGTTCCAATGAGCAGTTCTTC.

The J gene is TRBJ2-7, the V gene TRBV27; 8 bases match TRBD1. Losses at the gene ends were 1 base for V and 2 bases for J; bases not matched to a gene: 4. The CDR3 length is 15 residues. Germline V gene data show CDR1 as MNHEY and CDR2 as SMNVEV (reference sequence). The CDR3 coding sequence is TGTGCCAGCAGTTTATACAGGGGGTCCCCCTACGAGCAGTACTTC. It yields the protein CASSLYRGSPYEQYF.

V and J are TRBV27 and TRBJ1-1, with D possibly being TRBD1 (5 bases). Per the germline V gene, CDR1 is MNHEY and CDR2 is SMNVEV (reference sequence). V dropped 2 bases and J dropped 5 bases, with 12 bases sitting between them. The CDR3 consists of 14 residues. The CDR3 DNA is TGTGCCAGCAGTTTACAGGGTGGGTATACTGAAGCTTTCTTT. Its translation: CASSLQGGYTEAFF.

The CDR3 nucleotides are TGTGCCAGCAGCCAAGGGTATGAAGCTTTCTTT. Its translation is CASSQGYEAFF. The V and J genes are TRBV3-1 (or the pseudogene TRBV3-2) and TRBJ1-1; no definite D call. Germline V lookup: CDR1 LGHDT, CDR2 YNNKEL (reference sequence). This CDR3 is 11 amino acids long. V was shortened by 1 base and J by 7 bases, with 4 bases between the two germline ends.

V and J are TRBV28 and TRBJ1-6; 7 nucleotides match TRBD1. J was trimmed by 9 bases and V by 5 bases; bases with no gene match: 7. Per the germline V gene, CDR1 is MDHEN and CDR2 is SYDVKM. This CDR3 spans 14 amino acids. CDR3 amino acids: CASSPTGEGSPLHF. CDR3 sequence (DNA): TGTGCCAGCAGTCCTACAGGGGAGGGTTCACCCCTCCACTTT.

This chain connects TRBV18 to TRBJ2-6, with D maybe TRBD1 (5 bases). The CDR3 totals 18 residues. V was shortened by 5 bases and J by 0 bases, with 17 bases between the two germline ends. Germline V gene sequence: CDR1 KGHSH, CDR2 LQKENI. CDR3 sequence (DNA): TGTGCCAGCTCAACGTCGGCCAGGGCCGTCTCTGGGGCCAACGTCCTGACTTTC. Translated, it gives CASSTSARAVSGANVLTF.

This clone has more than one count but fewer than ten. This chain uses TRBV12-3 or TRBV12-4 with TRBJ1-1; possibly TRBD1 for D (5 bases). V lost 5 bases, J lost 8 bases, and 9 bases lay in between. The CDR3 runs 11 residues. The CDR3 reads CASSLGQEAFF. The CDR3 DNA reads TGTGCCAGCAGTCTGGGGCAGGAAGCTTTCTTT.

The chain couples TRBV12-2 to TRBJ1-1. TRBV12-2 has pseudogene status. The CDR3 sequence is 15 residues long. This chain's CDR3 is CASRFRGGGSTEAFF. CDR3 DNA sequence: TGTGCAAGTCGCTTCAGAGGGGGAGGGAGCACTGAAGCTTTCTTT.

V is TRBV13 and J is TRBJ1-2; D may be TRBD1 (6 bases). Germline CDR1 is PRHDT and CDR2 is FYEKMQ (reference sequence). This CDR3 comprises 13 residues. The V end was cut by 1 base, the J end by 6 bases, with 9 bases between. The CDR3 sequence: CASSLDRDDGYTF. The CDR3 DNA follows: TGTGCCAGCAGCTTAGACAGGGACGATGGCTACACCTTC.

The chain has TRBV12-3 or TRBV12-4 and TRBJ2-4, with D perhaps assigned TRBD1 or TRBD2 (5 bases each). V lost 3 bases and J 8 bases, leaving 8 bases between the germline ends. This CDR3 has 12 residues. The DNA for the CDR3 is TGTGCCAGCAGTTTCCAGGGACACATTCAGTACTTC. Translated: CASSFQGHIQYF.

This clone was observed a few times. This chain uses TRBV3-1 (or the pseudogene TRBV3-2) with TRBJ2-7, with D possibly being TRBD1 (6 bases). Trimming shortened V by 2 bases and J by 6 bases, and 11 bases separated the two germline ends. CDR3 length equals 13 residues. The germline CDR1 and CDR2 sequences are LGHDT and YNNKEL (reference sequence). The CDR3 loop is CASSQLTGGEQYV. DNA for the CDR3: TGTGCCAGCAGCCAACTGACAGGCGGCGAGCAGTACGTC.

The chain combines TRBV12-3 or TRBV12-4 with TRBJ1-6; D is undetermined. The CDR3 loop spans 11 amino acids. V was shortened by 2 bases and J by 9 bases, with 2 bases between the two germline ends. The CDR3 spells CASSLSSPLHF. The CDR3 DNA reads TGTGCCAGCAGTTTAAGTTCACCCCTCCACTTT.

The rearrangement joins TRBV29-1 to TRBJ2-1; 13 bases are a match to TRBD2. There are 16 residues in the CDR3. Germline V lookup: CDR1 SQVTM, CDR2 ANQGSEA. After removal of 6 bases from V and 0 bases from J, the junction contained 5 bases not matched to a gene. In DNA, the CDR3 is TGCAGCGTGGAGAGACTAGCGGGGGGCTCCTACAATGAGCAGTTCTTC. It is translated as CSVERLAGGSYNEQFF.

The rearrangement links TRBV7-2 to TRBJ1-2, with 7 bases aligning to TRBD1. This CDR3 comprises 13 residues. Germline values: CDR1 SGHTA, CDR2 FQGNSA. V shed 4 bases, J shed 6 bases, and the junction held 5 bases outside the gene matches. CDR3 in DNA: TGTGCCAGCAGCTCAACAGGGGAAAATGGCTACACCTTC. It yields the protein CASSSTGENGYTF.

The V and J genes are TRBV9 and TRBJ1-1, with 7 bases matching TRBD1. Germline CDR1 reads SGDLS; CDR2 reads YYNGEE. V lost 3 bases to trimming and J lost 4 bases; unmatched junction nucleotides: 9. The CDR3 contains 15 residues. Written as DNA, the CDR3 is TGTGCCAGCAGCGGACCTACAGGGGAGAGCACTGAAGCTTTCTTT. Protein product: CASSGPTGESTEAFF.

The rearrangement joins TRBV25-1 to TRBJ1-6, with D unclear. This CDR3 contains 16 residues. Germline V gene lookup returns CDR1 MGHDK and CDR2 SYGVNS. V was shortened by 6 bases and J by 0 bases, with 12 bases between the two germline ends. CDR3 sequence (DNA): TGTGCCAGCAGCTCAGGCCGGAGCTCCTATAATTCACCCCTCCACTTT. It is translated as CASSSGRSSYNSPLHF.

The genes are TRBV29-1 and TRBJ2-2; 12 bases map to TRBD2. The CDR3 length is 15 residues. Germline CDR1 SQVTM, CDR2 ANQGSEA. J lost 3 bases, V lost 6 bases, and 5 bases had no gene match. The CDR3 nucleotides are TGCAGCGTAGGAAGACTAGCGGGGGACACCGGGGAGCTGTTTTTT. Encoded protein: CSVGRLAGDTGELFF.

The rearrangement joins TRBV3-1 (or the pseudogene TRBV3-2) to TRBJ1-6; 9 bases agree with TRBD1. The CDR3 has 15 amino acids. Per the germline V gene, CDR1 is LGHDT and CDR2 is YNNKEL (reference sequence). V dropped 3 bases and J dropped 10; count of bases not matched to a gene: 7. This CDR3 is CASSQVTGGGSPLHF. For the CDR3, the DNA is TGTGCCAGCAGCCAGGTGACAGGGGGAGGATCACCCCTCCACTTT.

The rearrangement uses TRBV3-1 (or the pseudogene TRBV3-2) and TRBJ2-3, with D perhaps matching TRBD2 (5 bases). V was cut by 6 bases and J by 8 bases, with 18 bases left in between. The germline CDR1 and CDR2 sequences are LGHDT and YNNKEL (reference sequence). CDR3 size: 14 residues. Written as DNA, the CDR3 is TGTGCCAGCAGGCAAAGCGAGGGCTCAGGTACGCAGTATTTT. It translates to CASRQSEGSGTQYF.

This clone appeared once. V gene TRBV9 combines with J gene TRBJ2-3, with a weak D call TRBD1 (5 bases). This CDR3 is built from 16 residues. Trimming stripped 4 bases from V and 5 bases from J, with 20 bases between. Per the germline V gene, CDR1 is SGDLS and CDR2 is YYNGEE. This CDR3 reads CASSPQGRVVGDTQYF. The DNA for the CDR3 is TGTGCCAGCAGCCCGCAGGGTAGGGTTGTGGGAGATACGCAGTATTTT.

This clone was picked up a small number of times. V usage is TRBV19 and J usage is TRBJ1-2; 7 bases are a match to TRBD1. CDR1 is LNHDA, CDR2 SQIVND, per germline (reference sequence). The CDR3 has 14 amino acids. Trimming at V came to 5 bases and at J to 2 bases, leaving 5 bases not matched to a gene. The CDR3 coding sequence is TGTGCCAGTAGTTGGACAGGCGTCAACTATGGCTACACCTTC. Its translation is CASSWTGVNYGYTF.

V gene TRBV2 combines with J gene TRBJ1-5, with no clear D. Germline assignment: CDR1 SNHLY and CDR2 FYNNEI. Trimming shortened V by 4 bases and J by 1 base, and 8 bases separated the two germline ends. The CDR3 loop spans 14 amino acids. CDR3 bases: TGTGCCAGCAGTGCGGAACCGAGCAATCAGCCCCAGCATTTT. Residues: CASSAEPSNQPQHF.

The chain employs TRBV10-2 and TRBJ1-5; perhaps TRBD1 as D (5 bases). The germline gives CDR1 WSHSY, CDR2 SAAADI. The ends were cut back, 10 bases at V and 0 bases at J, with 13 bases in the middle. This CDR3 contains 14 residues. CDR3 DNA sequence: TGCGCCACGTCGACAGTAAATAGCAATCAGCCCCAGCATTTT. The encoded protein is CATSTVNSNQPQHF.

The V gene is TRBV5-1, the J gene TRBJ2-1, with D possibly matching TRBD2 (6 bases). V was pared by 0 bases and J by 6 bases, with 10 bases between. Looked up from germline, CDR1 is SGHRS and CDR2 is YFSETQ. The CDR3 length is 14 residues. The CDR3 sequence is CASSLGGTGNEQFF. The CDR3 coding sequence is TGCGCCAGCAGCTTGGGAGGGACTGGCAATGAGCAGTTCTTC.

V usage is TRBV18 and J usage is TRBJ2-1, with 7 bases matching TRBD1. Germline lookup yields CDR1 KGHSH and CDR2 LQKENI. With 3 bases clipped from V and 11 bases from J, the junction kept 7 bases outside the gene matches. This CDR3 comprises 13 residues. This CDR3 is CASSPERQGKQFF. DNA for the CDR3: TGTGCCAGCTCACCCGAGAGACAGGGAAAGCAGTTCTTC.

Written as DNA, the CDR3 is TGTGCCAGCAGCTTAGAGGGGACTAGAAGCACAGATACGCAGTATTTT. This translates into CASSLEGTRSTDTQYF. The rearrangement uses TRBV7-9 and TRBJ2-3; 8 bases line up with TRBD2. Germline CDR1 reads SEHNR; CDR2 reads FQNEAQ (reference sequence). Trimming at V came to 1 base and at J to 0 bases, leaving 3 bases not matched to a gene. The length of the CDR3 is 16 residues.